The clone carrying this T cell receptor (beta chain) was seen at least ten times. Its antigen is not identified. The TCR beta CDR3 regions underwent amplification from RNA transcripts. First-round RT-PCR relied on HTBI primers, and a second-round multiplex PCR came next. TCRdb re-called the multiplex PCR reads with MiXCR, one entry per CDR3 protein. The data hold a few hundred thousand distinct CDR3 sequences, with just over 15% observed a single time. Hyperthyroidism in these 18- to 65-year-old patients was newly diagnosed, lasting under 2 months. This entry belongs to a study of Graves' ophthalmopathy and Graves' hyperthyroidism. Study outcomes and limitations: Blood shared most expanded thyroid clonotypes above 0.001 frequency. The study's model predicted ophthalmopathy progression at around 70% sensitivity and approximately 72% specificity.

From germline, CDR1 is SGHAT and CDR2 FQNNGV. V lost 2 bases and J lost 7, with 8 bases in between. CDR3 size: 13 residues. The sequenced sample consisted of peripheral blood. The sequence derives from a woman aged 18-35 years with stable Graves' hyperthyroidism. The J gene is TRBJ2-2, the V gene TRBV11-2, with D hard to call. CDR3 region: CASSLMLGGELFF. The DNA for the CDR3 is TGTGCCAGCAGCTTAATGCTAGGCGGGGAGCTGTTTTTT. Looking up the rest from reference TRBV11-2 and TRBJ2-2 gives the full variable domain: EAGVAQSPRYKIIEKRQSVAFWCNPISGHATLYWYQQILGQGPKLLIQFQNNGVVDDSQLPKDRFSAERLKGVDSTLKIQPAKLEDSAVYLCASSLMLGGELFFGEGSRLTVL.